This TCR beta chain appears in the sequencing data of a study of cytomegalovirus exposure and HLA in healthy donors (dated by TCRdb to about 2017). Looking at the study overall: An earlier analysis of roughly 500 of the donors reported 250 to 300 Gb of sequence data and 95 million to 140 million unique TCR beta sequences obtained from 150 million to 200 million T cells. An early release covering roughly 640 HLA-typed donors comprised approximately 300 gigabases of sequencing data and tens of millions of unique TCR sequences. Among the approximately 400 genotyped donors, under 90% belonged to the genetic ancestry cluster associated with self-reported Caucasian donors. The study aimed to test whether signatures of past pathogen exposure could be identified by cataloging public T cell receptors. The T cell repertoires of around 730 subjects were profiled by immunosequencing and related to cytomegalovirus serostatus. In addition to the first cohort of roughly 670 subjects, a separate validation cohort of 130 or so different subjects was used. To predict cytomegalovirus infection status, the study combined high-throughput TCR immunosequencing, statistical association of individual TCRs with disease status, and machine learning. To study patterns of TCR occurrence, a later analysis re-analyzed previously published TCR beta repertoires from around 670 donors and added high-resolution HLA genotyping. The later analysis used no new phenotypic data to find candidate immune exposures, relying instead on TCR beta sequences and their occurrence across donors. An earlier analysis of around 640 of the donors used high-throughput TCR beta sequencing to judge whether each TCR beta V gene segment behaved as functional or pseudogenic. Alongside the repertoire data, information on donor age, sex, ethnicity and CMV serostatus was compiled. A later genetic analysis used genome-wide SNP genotypes for about 65% of the roughly 700 donors, treating that subset as a discovery cohort. All discovery cohort repertoires had been generated using a single sequencing platform. HLA typing covered class I and class II loci at four-digit resolution. The number of donors typed differed by locus, with about 629-640 for A, B, C, DRB1 and DQB1, around 500 for DQA1, 606 for DPA1, and some 440 for DPB1. Because of strong linkage in the cohort, roughly five DR-DQ haplotypes were treated as single units for association and clustering. On average, over 200,000 unique TCR beta nucleotide sequences were sequenced per donor among 398 genotyped donors of the cohort, with about 19% of those sequences being non-productive.

Results the study describes overall, beyond this receptor: For the cohort, immune exposure information was limited to CMV serostatus. The cohort was sequenced for TCR beta chains only, and without alpha or paired-chain data the features that could be detected were limited. At a false discovery rate of 0.05, a later analysis linked 16,000 or so TCR beta sequences to specific HLA alleles. Because counts were too low, seventeen rarely observed V segments, including chromosome 9 orphons, were left out of the earlier analysis of approximately 500 of the donors. In a later analysis, TCR association rates were found to vary across HLA loci, with the most associated TCRs seen for DRB1 alleles and the fewest for HLA-C alleles. The classifier was reported to diagnose cytomegalovirus status with high specificity and sensitivity in both the original cohort and the validation cohort. When HLA alleles, especially DR and DQ, strongly co-occurred, TCR associations were difficult to assign to individual alleles. In an earlier analysis of about 600 of the donors, most TCR beta V segments appeared in productive rearrangements about 87% or about 30% of the time, broadly matching IMGT annotations. The study listed 150 to 200 TCR beta chains as associated with cytomegalovirus. A further reported finding was that TCR beta sequences accurately predicted the HLA-A and HLA-B alleles for most subjects in the first cohort. A later analysis reported that several top co-occurrence clusters appeared linked to parvovirus B19, influenza, CMV and Epstein-Barr virus. The presence/absence analyses assumed that sequencing depth was roughly uniform across donors, and that assumption may not be true. In a later genetic analysis, a missense DCLRE1C variant was associated with V-gene and J-gene trimming of TCR beta chains, and the association was replicated in an independent cohort. Because the 87-base-pair reads could not distinguish some IMGT-functional V segments, including TRBV6-2 and TRBV6-3, those segments were excluded. According to a later analysis, most CMV-associated TCR beta chains appeared to be HLA-restricted, and the HLA associations seemed to be driven largely by CMV exposure. Correlated functional status among segregating V segments might be attributable to linkage disequilibrium, but an unknown experimental factor could not be ruled out. HLA typing was unavailable for some donors at each locus, so association tests used only the typed subset. A group of highly shared sequence variants was considered likely to be a technical artifact of the sequencing pipeline. The authors suggested that the approach could potentially be generalized to other disease states and immunological phenotypes. Compared with the approximately 670-donor mean, donors in an Asian-associated ancestry cluster had fewer N-insertions in productive TCRs, according to a later genetic analysis. While some public TCRs were present in many individuals, most TCR sequences turned up only very rarely across donors. In vitro tests confirmed that three of the cytomegalovirus-associated TCR beta chains recognize cytomegalovirus antigens. In a later analysis, HLA-associated TCR beta chains showed more clonal expansion and lower generation probabilities than non-associated chains that were equally common.

Library creation used the immunoSEQ multiplex PCR assay. For the multiplex PCR, a mixture combining 60 forward primers for TCR Vbeta segments and 13 reverse primers for TCR Jbeta segments was used. Amplification of the CDR3 region of rearranged TCR beta genes was performed with a multiplex PCR assay on genomic DNA. Amplified TCR beta libraries were sequenced as 87-base-pair reads on the Illumina HiSeq System. Under the source paper's analysis protocol: In a later analysis, 77 million or so unique TCR beta chains were counted across the 500 to 700 repertoires, and some 10 million of these chains were shared by at least two donors. A nearest-neighbor algorithm error-corrected the raw reads and collapsed the reads into unique sequences, merging closely related sequences to remove PCR and sequencing errors. V, D and J gene segments were assigned by aligning CDR3 sequences to IMGT reference sequences. For a sequence to be retained, a match of at least six nucleotides was required to both a V gene segment and a J gene segment. Rearrangements were classified as productive when the CDR3 lacked stop codons and remained in frame with V and J, and all other rearrangements were classified as non-productive. Following IMGT convention, CDR3 was defined as the stretch from the second conserved V-encoded cysteine up to the conserved J-encoded phenylalanine. The earlier analysis of some 540 of the donors excluded any sequence lacking an unambiguous match to a single V gene segment. An earlier analysis of about 590 of the donors classified V segments as functional when productive rearrangements were above 56.7% and as segregating when the standard deviation between donors was above 5%. A statistical classification framework was built for diagnosing cytomegalovirus status from the catalog of TCR beta chain sequences. In a later analysis, TCR nucleotide sequences were compared against IMGT/GENE-DB human TR gene sequences so that V and J genes could be assigned. A later analysis assigned CDR3 sequences and most-parsimonious VDJ recombination scenarios with the TCRdist pipeline. A later analysis defined each TCR beta chain by its CDR3 amino acid sequence plus V-gene family, and excluded reads lacking a unique V-gene family. A later analysis removed over 500 highly shared, low-generation-probability nucleotide sequences to deal with suspected cross-contamination and a sequencing artifact. In a later analysis, a clonal expansion index was calculated for each public chain from normalized within-repertoire ranks of inferred template counts. In a later analysis, generation probabilities were computed with a VDJ recombination model fitted to out-of-frame rearrangements, and the resulting probabilities were checked against IGoR. A later analysis scored TCR-TCR, TCR-HLA and TCR-CMV co-occurrence with hypergeometric tests, applying a repertoire-size bias correction to TCR pairs. To estimate false discovery rates, a later analysis permuted the HLA or CMV assignments 20 times. In a later analysis, co-occurring TCRs were grouped with DBSCAN, and TCRdist sequence similarity was added when clustering was performed within HLA-allele-positive subsets. Co-occurrence clustering excluded repertoires with fewer than 30,000 or more than 120,000 public chains, plus five with anomalous nucleotide sharing. The immuneACCESS repertoire file appears here via TCRdb, limited to in-frame rearrangements. These files lack a portion of the clones; in checked studies, under half of the deficit traces to unresolved V genes, and the cause of the others is not known. The V and J calls and the clone size are those of that table, but D and trimming were determined from the DNA. The sample includes around 150,000 clones, with 66% observed a single time. The ten most abundant clones make up approximately 1.7% of the sample.

Comments on this clone: Its antigen remains unidentified. Base quality data are lacking; no much larger clone is found one base away.

In total, more than 500 healthy bone marrow donors made up the cohort. At the time of sampling, every cohort member was nominally healthy, though immune exposures that went unrecorded were likely present. CMV serostatus was positive for roughly 290 and negative for about 50% of the roughly 700 cohort members, and was not recorded for this donor. A peripheral blood sample was collected from each donor, and TCR beta sequencing was performed on peripheral blood mononuclear cells. The Qiagen DNeasy Blood Extraction Kit was used to extract genomic DNA from the blood cell samples. CDR1 and CDR2, looked up from the germline V gene, are SGHNT and YENEEA. From cysteine to phenylalanine, the CDR3 is 13 amino acids long. Kept here is only the CDR3 DNA, which spans 39 bases and is read in frame from base 1. The V and J ends are trimmed by 4 bases and 10 bases, leaving 14 bases between them.

The specimen sequenced was PBMCs. This sequence was found in a human donor in good health. The rearranged chain carries TRBV11-3 and TRBJ2-1; the D gene is not confidently resolved. The encoded CDR3 is CASSSPEVGEQFF. The nucleotide sequence reads as follows: TGTGCCAGCAGCTCCCCCGAGGTTGGGGAGCAGTTCTTC.